Listed below are T cell receptor beta chains from one sample, sequenced in a study of early T cells in non-severe SARS-CoV-2 infection. Using its own MiXCR run on the 5' RACE reads, TCRdb lists one record per CDR3 protein. The sample yields approximately 65,000 distinct CDR3 sequences, 12% to 15% seen once. Sequenced: whole blood. Every receptor here comes from an adult who was a healthcare worker with PCR-confirmed SARS-CoV-2 infection or an uninfected control (not recorded which). CDR3s include the opening cysteine and the closing phenylalanine or tryptophan. D genes are given only for firm matches. Clone size is given for some rows only: seen once, a few or many times, or a class if the clone is expanded.

CDR3aa | CDR3nt | abundance | v_gene | d_gene | j_gene
CASSRDWGKETQYF | TGTGCCAGCAGCCGTGACTGGGGGAAAGAGACCCAGTACTTC | few | TRBV11-1 | NA | TRBJ2-5
CAWKGQFSPLHF | TGTGCCTGGAAGGGACAGTTCTCACCCCTCCACTTT | NA | TRBV30 | TRBD1 | TRBJ1-6
CASSLGQGTYEQYF | TGTGCCAGCAGCCTAGGACAGGGGACCTACGAGCAGTACTTC | many | TRBV9 | TRBD1 | TRBJ2-7
CASSYRQGRRYEQYF | TGTGCCAGCAGTTACCGGCAGGGGCGACGCTACGAGCAGTACTTC | few | TRBV6-2/TRBV6-3 | NA | TRBJ2-7
CASSPNRGTDTQYF | TGTGCCAGCTCACCAAATCGCGGCACAGATACGCAGTATTTT | few | TRBV18 | NA | TRBJ2-3
CASSTGQRISNTEAFF | TGTGCCAGCTCAACCGGCCAACGGATCTCGAACACTGAAGCTTTCTTT | many | TRBV18 | NA | TRBJ1-1
CASSPRGLYTGELFF | TGTGCCAGCAGCCCCCGGGGGCTGTACACCGGGGAGCTGTTTTTT | NA | TRBV11-1 | NA | TRBJ2-2
CASSRTEAYGYTF | TGTGCCAGCAGCCGGACAGAGGCCTATGGCTACACCTTC | many | TRBV5-6 | NA | TRBJ1-2
CSARRGDNEQFF | TGCAGTGCTAGGCGAGGGGACAATGAGCAGTTCTTC | many | TRBV20-1 | NA | TRBJ2-1
CASSFEGADTQYF | TGTGCCAGCAGCTTCGAGGGCGCAGATACGCAGTATTTT | few | TRBV7-2 | NA | TRBJ2-3
CSAWDDHEQYF | TGCAGTGCCTGGGATGACCACGAGCAGTACTTC | many | TRBV20-1 | NA | TRBJ2-7
CSADRGCSYNSPLHF | TGCAGCGCAGACAGGGGTTGCTCCTATAATTCACCCCTCCACTTT | NA | TRBV29-1 | TRBD1 | TRBJ1-6
CASSQDRNSRYTQYF | TGTGCCAGCAGCCAAGATCGCAACAGCAGATATACGCAGTATTTT | few | TRBV3-1 | NA | TRBJ2-3
CASSPDRVEQYF | TGCGCCAGCAGCCCGGACAGGGTTGAGCAGTACTTC | NA | TRBV5-1 | TRBD1 | TRBJ2-7
CASSVRGELNTEAFF | TGTGCCAGCAGCGTACGAGGGGAACTGAACACTGAAGCTTTCTTT | many | TRBV5-5 | NA | TRBJ1-1
CSAKGTYEQYF | TGCAGTGCGAAAGGTACCTACGAGCAGTACTTC | NA | TRBV20-1 | NA | TRBJ2-7
CASSLSGVNEQYF | TGTGCCAGCAGTTTATCGGGGGTCAACGAGCAGTACTTC | NA | TRBV27 | NA | TRBJ2-7
CASSEVSGGALSNEQFF | TGTGCCAGCAGTGAAGTTAGCGGGGGGGCTTTAAGTAATGAGCAGTTCTTC | few | TRBV2 | TRBD2 | TRBJ2-1
CSVAGANYGYTF | TGCAGCGTTGCAGGGGCTAACTATGGCTACACCTTC | few | TRBV29-1 | NA | TRBJ1-2
CSSSRGGNEQFF | TGCAGCTCATCCCGTGGGGGTAATGAGCAGTTCTTC | NA | TRBV29-1 | NA | TRBJ2-1
CASSLGDRGSYNSPLHF | TGTGCCAGCAGCTTGGGGGACAGGGGCTCCTATAATTCACCCCTCCACTTT | many | TRBV5-4 | TRBD1 | TRBJ1-6
CASSLPGLALNEQFF | TGTGCCAGCAGTTTACCGGGACTAGCCCTCAATGAGCAGTTCTTC | few | TRBV27 | TRBD2 | TRBJ2-1
CASSLSLYNYGYTF | TGTGCCAGCAGTTTGTCGCTATATAACTATGGCTACACCTTC | NA | TRBV12-3/TRBV12-4 | NA | TRBJ1-2
CSGFRAENGYTF | TGCAGCGGCTTCAGGGCGGAGAATGGCTACACCTTC | NA | TRBV29-1 | NA | TRBJ1-2
CAIRSHRGRTEAFF | TGTGCCATCAGATCCCACAGGGGACGGACTGAAGCTTTCTTT | many | TRBV10-3 | TRBD1 | TRBJ1-1
CASSMTGGLSGANVLTF | TGTGCCAGTAGTATGACAGGGGGCCTCTCTGGGGCCAACGTCCTGACTTTC | many | TRBV19 | TRBD1 | TRBJ2-6
CASSPGGVQGYGYTF | TGTGCCAGCAGCCCGGGGGGGGTTCAAGGCTATGGCTACACCTTC | few | TRBV12-3/TRBV12-4 | NA | TRBJ1-2
CSARVIGWDEQFF | TGCAGTGCTAGAGTTATTGGGTGGGATGAGCAGTTCTTC | few | TRBV20-1 | NA | TRBJ2-1
CASSRAQGAYQPQHF | TGTGCCAGTAGTAGAGCACAGGGGGCCTATCAGCCCCAGCATTTT | many | TRBV19 | TRBD1 | TRBJ1-5
CASSLMAGPKNIQYF | TGCGCCAGCAGCTTGATGGCAGGCCCCAAAAACATTCAGTACTTC | few | TRBV5-1 | NA | TRBJ2-4
CASGFTSSGDAEKLFF | TGTGCTAGTGGTTTTACATCATCAGGGGATGCAGAAAAACTGTTTTTT | many | TRBV12-5 | NA | TRBJ1-4
CATTDVPRDYGYTF | TGTGCCACTACCGACGTACCCAGGGACTATGGCTACACCTTC | many | TRBV18 | NA | TRBJ1-2
CSATPGPGQATYEQYF | TGCAGTGCTACACCAGGACCGGGACAGGCTACCTACGAGCAGTACTTC | few | TRBV20-1 | TRBD1 | TRBJ2-7
CAISGSGGHFNEQFF | TGTGCCATCAGTGGGAGCGGGGGGCATTTCAATGAGCAGTTCTTC | few | TRBV10-3 | TRBD2 | TRBJ2-1
CASSPGANQPQHF | TGTGCCAGCAGTCCCGGCGCCAATCAGCCCCAGCATTTT | many | TRBV2 | NA | TRBJ1-5
CAITPGRNTDTQYF | TGTGCCATCACCCCGGGACGGAACACAGATACGCAGTATTTT | few | TRBV10-3 | NA | TRBJ2-3
CTSSLTDRSSGANVLTF | TGCACCAGCAGCCTTACGGACAGAAGCTCTGGGGCCAACGTCCTGACTTTC | many | TRBV1 | NA | TRBJ2-6
CASSPGVTQYF | TGTGCCAGCAGCCCCGGGGTTACGCAGTATTTT | few | TRBV6-2/TRBV6-3 | NA | TRBJ2-3
CASSVTRDQPQHF | TGTGCCAGCAGTGTTACCAGGGATCAGCCCCAGCATTTT | NA | TRBV12-3/TRBV12-4 | NA | TRBJ1-5